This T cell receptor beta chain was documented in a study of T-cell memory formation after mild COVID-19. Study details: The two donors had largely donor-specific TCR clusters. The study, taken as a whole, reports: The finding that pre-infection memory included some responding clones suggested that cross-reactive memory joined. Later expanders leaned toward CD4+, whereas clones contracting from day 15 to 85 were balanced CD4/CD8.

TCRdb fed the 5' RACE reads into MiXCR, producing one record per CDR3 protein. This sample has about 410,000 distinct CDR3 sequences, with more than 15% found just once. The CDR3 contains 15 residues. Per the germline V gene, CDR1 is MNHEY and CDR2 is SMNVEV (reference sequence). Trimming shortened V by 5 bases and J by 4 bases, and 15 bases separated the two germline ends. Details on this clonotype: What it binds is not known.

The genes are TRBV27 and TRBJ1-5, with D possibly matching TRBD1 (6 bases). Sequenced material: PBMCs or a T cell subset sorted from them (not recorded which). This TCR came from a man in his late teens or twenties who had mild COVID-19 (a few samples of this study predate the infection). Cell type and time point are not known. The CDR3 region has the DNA TGTGCCAGCAGTGTTGGGGGCCTTGGGAATCAGCCCCAGCATTTT. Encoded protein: CASSVGGLGNQPQHF.